This record looks at one TCR beta chain sequence and its context. Authors' processing steps: Nucleated cell counts were estimated from reference gene primer amplification. Libraries were prepared by immunoSEQ multiplex PCR; TCRdb keeps only in-frame clonotypes and omits some of them. D and trimming were read from the DNA, whereas the V and J calls and clone size are those reported in that table. This repertoire shows fewer than 90,000 clones, 88% found once; its top ten account for just under 7.5%. This CDR3 comprises 13 residues. Trimming removed 1 base from V and 9 bases from J, with 12 bases in between. CDR1 and CDR2 from the germline V gene are SGHTA and FQGTGA. This sample was taken from a study of blood T cell repertoires in COVID-19. About the study: Sources were T cells, B-cell-depleted T cells, or PBMCs; the material itself was cDNA or gDNA.

This chain uses TRBV7-3 with TRBJ1-1, with unresolved D. Sequenced input: peripheral blood. The sequence was obtained from a man aged 65 to 79 with acute or convalescent COVID-19. The CDR3 reads CASSLSREEQAFF. The CDR3 region has the DNA TGTGCCAGCAGCTTAAGCCGGGAAGAACAAGCTTTCTTT.